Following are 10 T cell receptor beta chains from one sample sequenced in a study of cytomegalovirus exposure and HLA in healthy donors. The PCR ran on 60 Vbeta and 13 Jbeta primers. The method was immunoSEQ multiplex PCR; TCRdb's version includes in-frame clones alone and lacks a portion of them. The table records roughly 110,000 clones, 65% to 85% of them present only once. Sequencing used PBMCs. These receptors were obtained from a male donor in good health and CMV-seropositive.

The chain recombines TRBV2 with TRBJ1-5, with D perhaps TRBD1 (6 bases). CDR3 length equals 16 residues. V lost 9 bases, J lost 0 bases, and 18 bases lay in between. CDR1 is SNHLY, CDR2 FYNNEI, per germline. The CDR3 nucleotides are TGTGCCAGTCGCGTTCCGGGACACAATAGCAATCAGCCCCAGCATTTT. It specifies CASRVPGHNSNQPQHF.

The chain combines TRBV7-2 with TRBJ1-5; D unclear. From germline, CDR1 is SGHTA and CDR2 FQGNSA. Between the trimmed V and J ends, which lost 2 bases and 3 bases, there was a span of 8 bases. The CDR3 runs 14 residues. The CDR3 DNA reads TGTGCCAGCAGCTTAACGGGGAACAATCAGCCCCAGCATTTT. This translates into CASSLTGNNQPQHF.

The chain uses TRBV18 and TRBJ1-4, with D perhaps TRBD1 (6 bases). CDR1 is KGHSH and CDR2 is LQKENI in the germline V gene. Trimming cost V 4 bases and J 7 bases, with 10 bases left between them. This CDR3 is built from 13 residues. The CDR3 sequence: CASSQGVGEKLFF. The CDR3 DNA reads TGTGCCAGCTCACAGGGGGTCGGTGAAAAACTGTTTTTT.

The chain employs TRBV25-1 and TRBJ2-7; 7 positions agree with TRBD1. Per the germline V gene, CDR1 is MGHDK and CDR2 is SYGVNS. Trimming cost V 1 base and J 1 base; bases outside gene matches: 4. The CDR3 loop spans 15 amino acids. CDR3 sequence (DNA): TGTGCCAGCAGTGAATCGGGCAGGGGGTCCTACGAGCAGTACTTC. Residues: CASSESGRGSYEQYF.

The CDR3 sequence is CAISLTGSPGEQYF. The CDR3 region has the DNA TGTGCCATCAGCCTGACGGGGTCTCCCGGCGAGCAGTACTTC. The chain is built from TRBV10-3 and TRBJ2-7; possible D gene TRBD2, 5 bases. The CDR3 runs to 14 residues. The germline CDR1 and CDR2 sequences are ENHRY and SYGVKD. V lost 6 bases, J lost 6 bases, and 18 bases lay in between.

CDR3 amino acids: CSVLGLAGGSTDTQYF. CDR3 bases: TGCAGCGTTTTGGGACTAGCGGGGGGGAGCACAGATACGCAGTATTTT. The gene calls are TRBV29-1 and TRBJ2-3; 16 nucleotides align to TRBD2. CDR3 length equals 16 residues. V trimming: 5 bases; J trimming: 0 bases; junction bases outside the gene matches: 2. Germline values: CDR1 SQVTM, CDR2 ANQGSEA.

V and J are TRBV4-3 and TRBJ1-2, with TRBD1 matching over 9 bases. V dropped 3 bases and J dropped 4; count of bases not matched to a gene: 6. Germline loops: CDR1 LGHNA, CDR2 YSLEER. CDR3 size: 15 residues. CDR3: CASSQALQGAYGYTF. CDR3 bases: TGCGCCAGCAGCCAGGCCCTACAGGGGGCCTATGGCTACACCTTC.

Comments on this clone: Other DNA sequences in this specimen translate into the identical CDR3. The CDR3 region has the DNA TGTGCCAGCAGCCCTGAACAGGGATACTCTGGAAACACCATATATTTT. Its protein product is CASSPEQGYSGNTIYF. This chain connects TRBV9 to TRBJ1-3; D perhaps matches TRBD1 (6 bases). Germline values: CDR1 SGDLS, CDR2 YYNGEE. The CDR3 is 16 residues long. Between the trimmed V and J ends, which lost 4 bases and 0 bases, there was a span of 14 bases.

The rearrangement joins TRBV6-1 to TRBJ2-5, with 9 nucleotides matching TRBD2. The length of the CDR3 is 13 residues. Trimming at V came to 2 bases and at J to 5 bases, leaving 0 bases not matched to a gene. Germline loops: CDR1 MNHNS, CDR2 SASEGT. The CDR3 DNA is TGTGCCAGCAGTGAAAGCGGGAGGGAGACCCAGTACTTC. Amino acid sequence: CASSESGRETQYF.

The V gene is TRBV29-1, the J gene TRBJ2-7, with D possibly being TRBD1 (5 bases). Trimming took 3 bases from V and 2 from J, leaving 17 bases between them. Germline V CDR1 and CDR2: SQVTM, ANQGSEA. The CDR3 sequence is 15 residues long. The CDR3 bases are TGCAGCGTTGAGGGGCAAGGGTTAACCCCCTACGAGCAGTACTTC. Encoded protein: CSVEGQGLTPYEQYF.